These T cell receptor beta chains were read from a single sample in a study of glioma-infiltrating T cells after dendritic cell vaccination. Some clones are missing from TCRdb's copy, which holds only in-frame ones; the method was immunoSEQ multiplex PCR. The sample lists 50,000 to 65,000 clones, more than 75% occurring once. Sequencing was performed on blood, taken after dendritic cell vaccination. These receptors originate from a human donor with glioblastoma. CDR3s include the opening cysteine and the closing phenylalanine or tryptophan. The order of the fields is D gene, J gene, V gene, clone size, CDR3 DNA, CDR3 protein. D genes are given only for firm matches. Clone size is not always given. Where it is, it says once, few, many or a class for expanded clones.

NA | TRBJ1-4 | TRBV18 | NA | TGTGCCAGCTCATCCGGGCGAGGGGAAAAACTGTTTTTT | CASSSGRGEKLFF
TRBD2 | TRBJ2-5 | TRBV2 | NA | TGTGCCAGCATTCCTCCGGGGAGGGGAATAGGGGAGACCCAGTACTTC | CASIPPGRGIGETQYF
NA | TRBJ2-3 | TRBV5-1 | NA | TGCGCCAGCAGCCCCCAAACAGATACGCAGTATTTT | CASSPQTDTQYF
TRBD2 | TRBJ2-5 | TRBV7-3 | NA | TGTGCCAGCAGCTCGGGGGGGGGCCGAGGGGAGACCCAGTACTTC | CASSSGGGRGETQYF
NA | TRBJ2-7 | TRBV5-6 | once | TGTGCCAGCAGCTTACCGGGGGATCTGGGCTCCTACGAGCAGTACTTC | CASSLPGDLGSYEQYF
TRBD2 | TRBJ2-7 | TRBV9 | NA | TGTGCCAGCAGCCCACAAGGACTAGCGGCCTACGAGCAGTACTTC | CASSPQGLAAYEQYF
TRBD1 | TRBJ2-3 | TRBV7-2 | NA | TGTGCCAGCAGCGTCACCGGGACAGGGGTCGCAGATACGCAGTATTTT | CASSVTGTGVADTQYF
NA | TRBJ1-1 | TRBV7-6 | NA | TGTGCCAGCAGCGCCAACATAGCCCAGAGGGCTGAAGCTTTCTTT | CASSANIAQRAEAFF
TRBD1 | TRBJ2-5 | TRBV10-2 | once | TGCGCCAGCAGTGACCTCAATAACAGGGGGACCCAGTACTTC | CASSDLNNRGTQYF
TRBD1 | TRBJ1-6 | TRBV4-2 | NA | TGTGCCAGCAGCCAAGATCTTGGGACAGGGAATTCACCCCTCCACTTT | CASSQDLGTGNSPLHF
NA | TRBJ2-7 | TRBV7-9 | NA | TGTGCCAGCAGCTCAAGTAGCAGCCTCTACGGGCAGTACTTC | CASSSSSSLYGQYF
TRBD2 | TRBJ2-1 | TRBV29-1 | few | TGCAGCGGTGGGACTAGCGGGGTCGATGAGCAGTTCTTC | CSGGTSGVDEQFF
NA | TRBJ2-5 | TRBV15 | NA | TGTGCCACCAGCAGAGTCAGCAGGTACCAAGAGACCCAGTACTTC | CATSRVSRYQETQYF
NA | TRBJ2-7 | TRBV6-1 | NA | TGTGCCAGCAGGTTGTCCGGCCAGGCCTACGAGCAGTACTTC | CASRLSGQAYEQYF
NA | TRBJ2-5 | TRBV11-3 | NA | TGTGCCAGCAGCCAGGCCAGCCGAGAGACCCAGTACTTC | CASSQASRETQYF
NA | TRBJ1-3 | TRBV7-9 | few | TGTGCCAGCAGATTCGGGGAAAACCAAGGAAACACCATATATTTT | CASRFGENQGNTIYF